This T cell receptor beta chain was recorded in a study of T cells in Graves' hyperthyroidism and ophthalmopathy. This clonotype was counted many times. V lost 6 bases and J lost 3, with 12 bases in between. The CDR3 totals 13 residues. Germline CDR1 reads SNHLY; CDR2 reads FYNNEI. TCR beta CDR3 region amplification was performed from RNA transcripts. HTBI primers were the set used in a first-round RT-PCR of the TCR CDR3. TCRdb re-derived calls from the multiplex PCR reads in MiXCR, one entry per CDR3 protein. The repertoire consists of around 400,000 distinct CDR3 sequences, with roughly 13% occurring once and the leading ten covering around a tenth.

This chain uses TRBV2 with TRBJ2-7; D not certain. This sequence was found in a woman aged 18-30 years with Graves' hyperthyroidism. Source material: blood. The CDR3 loop reads CASSGIEYYEQYF. In DNA form, the CDR3 reads TGTGCCAGCAGCGGCATAGAATACTACGAGCAGTACTTC.